Shown below are 15 T cell receptor beta chains from a single sample sequenced in a study of somatic mutations in cytotoxic T cells in rheumatoid arthritis. Clones were read by immunoSEQ multiplex PCR, and TCRdb kept only the in-frame ones, dropping some. Among around 16,000 clones, around 77% were seen once, and the ten largest hold approximately 12%. The sequenced sample was CD8+ T cells sorted from blood. The receptors were gathered from an adult with rheumatoid arthritis.

This clone came up a few times. The chain combines TRBV7-9 with TRBJ1-6; D not resolved. The CDR3 extends over 15 amino acids. Trimming left V 5 bases short and J 4 bases short, with 12 bases between. Germline V lookup: CDR1 SEHNR, CDR2 FQNEAQ (reference sequence). The CDR3 sequence is CASSHGRAYNSPLHF. DNA of the CDR3: TGTGCCAGCAGCCATGGACGGGCTTATAATTCACCCCTCCACTTT.

This sequence joins TRBV7-8 and TRBJ1-5; D unclear. Trimming removed 4 bases at V and 6 bases at J, with 16 bases between. Germline values: CDR1 SGHVS, CDR2 FQNEAQ. This CDR3 is built from 15 residues. The CDR3 DNA is TGTGCCAGCAGCTCCAGAACCATAGACACTCAGCCCCAGCATTTT. Amino acid sequence: CASSSRTIDTQPQHF.

This clone occurred a few times. The chain recombines TRBV5-8 with TRBJ1-1; 9 nucleotides line up with TRBD1. Germline assignment: CDR1 SGHTS and CDR2 YDEGEE. This CDR3 comprises 15 residues. The trim removed 5 bases at V and 3 bases at J, leaving 8 bases unmatched. CDR3 in amino acids: CASRTSGTGHTEAFF. CDR3 nucleotides: TGTGCCAGCAGGACCTCCGGGACAGGGCACACTGAAGCTTTCTTT.

DNA of the CDR3: TGTGCCAGCAGTTCCTACCTAAGCACAGATACGCAGTATTTT. This encodes CASSSYLSTDTQYF. The rearrangement links TRBV28 to TRBJ2-3; the D is unclear. This CDR3 region has 14 residues. The V end was cut by 4 bases, the J end by 0 bases, with 8 bases between. The germline CDR1 and CDR2 sequences are MDHEN and SYDVKM. The full variable domain, completed using reference TRBV28 and TRBJ2-3, is DVKVTQSSRYLVKRTGEKVFLECVQDMDHENMFWYRQDPGLGLRLIYFSYDVKMKEKGDIPEGYSVSREKKERFSLILESASTNQTSMYLCASSSYLSTDTQYFGPGTRLTVL.

The chain has TRBV11-2 and TRBJ2-7, with 8 positions matching TRBD1. CDR1 is SGHAT, CDR2 FQNNGV, per germline. The CDR3 consists of 16 residues. V dropped 0 bases and J dropped 7; count of bases not matched to a gene: 11. The CDR3 region is CASSLDPGTGTLEQYF. CDR3 DNA sequence: TGTGCCAGCAGCTTAGACCCCGGGACAGGTACCTTGGAGCAGTACTTC.

The chain has TRBV5-6 and TRBJ2-1; TRBD1 matches at 9 bases. The J segment lost 7 bases and the V segment lost 4 bases, leaving 6 bases of the junction unmatched. This CDR3 comprises 14 residues. The V gene's germline CDR1 is SGHDT and CDR2 YYEEEE. This chain's CDR3 is CASSTGQGRNEQFF. The CDR3 nucleotides read TGTGCCAGCAGCACCGGACAGGGGAGGAATGAGCAGTTCTTC.

The rearrangement uses TRBV15 and TRBJ2-5, with TRBD1 as a possible D gene (5 bases). The CDR3 runs 15 residues. The germline V and J ends were trimmed by 2 bases and 5 bases, with 15 bases remaining between them. Germline CDR1 and CDR2: LNHNV and YYDKDF (reference sequence). The DNA of the CDR3 is TGTGCCACCAGCAGACAAAAGGGGATGGGGGAGACCCAGTACTTC. Translating gives CATSRQKGMGETQYF.

In this sample, this clone turned up once. CDR3 DNA sequence: TGTGCCAGCAAAAACAGGGGAGGGCCTAGTGATAATTCACCCCTCCACTTT. The encoded protein is CASKNRGGPSDNSPLHF. This chain connects TRBV2 to TRBJ1-6; TRBD1 aligns across 7 bases. In germline, CDR1 is SNHLY, CDR2 FYNNEI. The V segment lost 7 bases and the J segment 5 bases; nucleotides outside the gene matches: 14. The CDR3 totals 17 residues. The full variable domain, with the rest looked up from reference TRBV2 and TRBJ1-6, is EPEVTQTPSHQVTQMGQEVILRCVPISNHLYFYWYRQILGQKVEFLVSFYNNEISEKSEIFDDQFSVERPDGSNFTLKIRSTKLEDSAMYFCASKNRGGPSDNSPLHFGNGTRLTVT.

V usage is TRBV7-6 and J usage is TRBJ2-1; 10 nucleotides agree with TRBD2. The CDR3 runs 16 residues. Germline CDR1 and CDR2: SGHVS and FNYEAQ. Trimming took 2 bases from V and 5 from J; bases not matched to a gene: 6. The CDR3 nucleotides read TGTGCCAGCAGCTTATGGTCTAGCGGGGGAGACAATGAGCAGTTCTTC. This codes for CASSLWSSGGDNEQFF.

The CDR3 protein is CASSRGRRVTYGELFF. As DNA, the CDR3 is TGTGCCAGTTCCAGGGGGCGTCGTGTTACCTACGGGGAGCTGTTTTTT. This chain links TRBV19 with TRBJ2-2, with TRBD1 matching 8 bases. V lost 8 bases, J lost 7 bases, and 15 bases stayed unmatched. Looked up from germline, CDR1 is LNHDA and CDR2 is SQIVND (reference sequence). The CDR3 loop spans 16 amino acids.

The CDR3 nucleotides are TGCGCCAGCAGCCAAGTATTCAGGAATGGGGATGGCTACACCTTC. Residues: CASSQVFRNGDGYTF. The chain recombines TRBV4-1 with TRBJ1-2; D is unclear. Trimming cost V 1 base and J 6 bases, with 15 bases left between them. CDR1 and CDR2 (germline): MGHRA, YSYEKL. CDR3 length equals 15 residues.

This chain joins TRBV28 and TRBJ2-7; perhaps TRBD2 as D (6 bases). CDR1 and CDR2 from the germline V gene are MDHEN and SYDVKM. The length of the CDR3 is 14 residues. Trimming took off 6 bases at V and 4 bases at J, with 16 bases between the two ends. CDR3 sequence (DNA): TGTGCCAGCAGCCCATTGGCTGGGGGGTACGAGCAGTACGTC. Amino acids: CASSPLAGGYEQYV.

The V call is TRBV6-4, the J call TRBJ1-1; 12 bases are a match to TRBD1. Germline-derived CDR1 and CDR2 are MRHNA and SNTAGT. The CDR3 is 16 amino acids. V was clipped by 0 bases and J by 8 bases; unmatched bases: 7. Written as DNA, the CDR3 is TGTGCCAGCAGTGACTCGCCGGGACAGGGGGCTGGCGAAGCTTTCTTT. Translated: CASSDSPGQGAGEAFF.

The chain employs TRBV5-5 and TRBJ1-2; a possible D gene is TRBD1 (5 bases). CDR1 and CDR2 from the germline V gene are SGHKS and YYEKEE (reference sequence). V lost 6 bases, J lost 2 bases, and 14 bases lay in between. The CDR3 runs 14 residues. CDR3 sequence reads: CASTFSGANYGYTF. In nucleotides, the CDR3 is TGTGCCAGCACCTTTAGCGGGGCGAACTATGGCTACACCTTC.

The CDR3 here is CASSLSLFGGVPADTQYF. CDR3 nucleotides: TGTGCCAGCAGTTTAAGCCTCTTCGGGGGCGTTCCAGCAGATACGCAGTATTTT. The V gene is TRBV28, the J gene TRBJ2-3; D is perhaps TRBD1 or TRBD2 (6 bases each). The CDR3 is made up of 18 amino acids. CDR1 and CDR2 from the germline V gene are MDHEN and SYDVKM. V lost 2 bases to trimming and J lost 4 bases, with 22 bases between them.